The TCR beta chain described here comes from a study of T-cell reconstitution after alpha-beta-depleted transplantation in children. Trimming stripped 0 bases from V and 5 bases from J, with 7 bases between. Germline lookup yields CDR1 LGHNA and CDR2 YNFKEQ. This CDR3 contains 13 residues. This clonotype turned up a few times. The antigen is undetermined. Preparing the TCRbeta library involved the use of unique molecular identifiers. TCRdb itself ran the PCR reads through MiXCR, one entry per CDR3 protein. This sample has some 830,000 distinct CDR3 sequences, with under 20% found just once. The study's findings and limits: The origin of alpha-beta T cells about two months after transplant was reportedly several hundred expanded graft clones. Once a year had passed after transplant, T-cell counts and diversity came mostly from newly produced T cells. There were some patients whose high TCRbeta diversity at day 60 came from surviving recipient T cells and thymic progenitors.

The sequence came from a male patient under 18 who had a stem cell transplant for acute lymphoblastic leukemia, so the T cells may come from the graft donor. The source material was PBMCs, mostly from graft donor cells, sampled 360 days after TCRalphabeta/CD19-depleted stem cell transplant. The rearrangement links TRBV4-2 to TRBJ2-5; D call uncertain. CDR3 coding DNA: TGTGCCAGCAGCCAAGATAGGCGGGAGACCCAGTACTTC. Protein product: CASSQDRRETQYF.